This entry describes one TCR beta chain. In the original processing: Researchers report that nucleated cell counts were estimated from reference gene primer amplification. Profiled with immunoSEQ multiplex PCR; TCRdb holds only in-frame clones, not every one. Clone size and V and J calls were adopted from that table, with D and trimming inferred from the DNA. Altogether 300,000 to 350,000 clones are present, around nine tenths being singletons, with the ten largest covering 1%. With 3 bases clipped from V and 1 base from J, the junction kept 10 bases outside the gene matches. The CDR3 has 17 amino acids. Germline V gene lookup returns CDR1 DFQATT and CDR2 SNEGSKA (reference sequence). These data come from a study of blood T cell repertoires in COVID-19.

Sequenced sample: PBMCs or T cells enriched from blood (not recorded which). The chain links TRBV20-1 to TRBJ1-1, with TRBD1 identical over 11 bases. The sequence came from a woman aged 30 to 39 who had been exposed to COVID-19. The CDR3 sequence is CSASPQPGTGGNTEAFF. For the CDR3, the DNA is TGCAGTGCTAGTCCCCAACCCGGGACAGGGGGGAACACTGAAGCTTTCTTT.